Listed here are 10 T cell receptor beta chains from one sample, sequenced in a study of blood T cell repertoires in COVID-19. TCRdb's copy holds only in-frame clones and misses some; the assay was immunoSEQ multiplex PCR. This repertoire shows 70,000 to 80,000 clones, about 87% found once; its top ten account for around 6.7%. Sequencing was done on a sample of peripheral blood. These receptors all come from a woman between 50 and 59 years old with acute or convalescent COVID-19.

The genes are TRBV2 and TRBJ1-2; tentative D call: TRBD1 (5 bases). V shed 6 bases and J shed 4 bases, with 12 bases lying between them. The CDR3 has 13 residues. Germline V gene sequence: CDR1 SNHLY, CDR2 FYNNEI. CDR3 in amino acids: CASSLTDSYGYTF. The CDR3 nucleotides read TGTGCCAGCAGCTTGACAGACTCCTATGGCTACACCTTC.

The V gene is TRBV5-8, the J gene TRBJ2-1, with 10 bases matching TRBD2. Per germline, CDR1 SGHTS and CDR2 YDEGEE. This CDR3 is 18 amino acids long. V dropped 3 bases and J dropped 1; count of bases not matched to a gene: 10. CDR3 region: CASSSLSGRRSSYNEQFF. CDR3 DNA: TGTGCCAGCAGCTCCCTTAGCGGGAGGCGGTCTTCCTACAATGAGCAGTTCTTC.

The CDR3 loop reads CATSDPGRGETQYF. CDR3 DNA: TGTGCCACCAGTGACCCGGGGAGGGGAGAGACCCAGTACTTC. The chain is built from TRBV24-1 and TRBJ2-5; 7 bases are shared with TRBD2. This CDR3 is built from 14 residues. Trimming removed 4 bases from V and 4 bases from J; junction bases left unmatched: 5. The V gene's germline CDR1 is KGHDR and CDR2 SFDVKD.

The J gene is TRBJ2-7, the V gene TRBV11-3; 7 nucleotides agree with TRBD2. Germline CDR1 SGHNT, CDR2 YENEEA. CDR3 size: 15 residues. Germline trimming cut 4 bases from V and 0 bases from J; bases unmatched to any gene: 6. This chain's CDR3 is CASSSDRTSSYEQYF. CDR3 sequence (DNA): TGTGCCAGCAGCTCAGATAGGACTAGCTCCTACGAGCAGTACTTC.

CDR3 loop: CASSPRVSGGRETQYF. The DNA of the CDR3 is TGTGCCAGCAGCCCTCGCGTTAGCGGGGGGAGGGAGACCCAGTACTTC. This rearrangement joins TRBV7-6 to TRBJ2-5; 10 bases agree with TRBD2. Losses at the gene ends were 5 bases for V and 5 bases for J; bases not matched to a gene: 11. CDR1 is SGHVS, CDR2 FNYEAQ, per germline. This CDR3 comprises 16 residues.

This clone turned up a few times. The chain employs TRBV2 and TRBJ2-2; the D gene is possibly TRBD1 (5 bases). V was clipped by 7 bases and J by 4 bases, with 10 bases between them. The CDR3 has 13 residues. CDR1 SNHLY and CDR2 FYNNEI come from the germline V gene. The CDR3 sequence: CASTAGFTGELFF. In nucleotides, the CDR3 is TGTGCCAGCACTGCAGGGTTCACCGGGGAGCTGTTTTTT. The full variable domain, rest sourced from reference TRBV2 and TRBJ2-2, is EPEVTQTPSHQVTQMGQEVILRCVPISNHLYFYWYRQILGQKVEFLVSFYNNEISEKSEIFDDQFSVERPDGSNFTLKIRSTKLEDSAMYFCASTAGFTGELFFGEGSRLTVL.

V is TRBV5-1 and J is TRBJ2-7; no definite D call. Germline V gene data show CDR1 as SGHRS and CDR2 as YFSETQ. V was pared by 4 bases and J by 0 bases, with 14 bases between. The CDR3 has 15 amino acids. CDR3 sequence (DNA): TGCGCCAGCAGCCCTCAGGTTGGAAGCTCCTACGAGCAGTACTTC. This codes for CASSPQVGSSYEQYF.

In this sample, this clone turned up once. This sequence joins TRBV11-2 and TRBJ1-3; unclear D gene. The CDR3 covers 14 residues. Per germline, CDR1 SGHAT and CDR2 FQNNGV. Between the trimmed V and J ends, which lost 5 bases and 3 bases, there was a span of 11 bases. The CDR3 protein is CASSQGLRGNTIYF. CDR3 nucleotide sequence: TGTGCCAGCAGCCAAGGACTCCGTGGAAACACCATATATTTT.

The J gene is TRBJ1-4, the V gene TRBV29-1; the D is unclear. Germline loops: CDR1 SQVTM, CDR2 ANQGSEA. Between the trimmed V and J ends, which lost 0 bases and 5 bases, there was a span of 7 bases. CDR3 length: 13 amino acids. CDR3 nucleotide sequence: TGCAGCGTTGAAGATCCCTCCAATGAAAAACTGTTTTTT. Protein sequence: CSVEDPSNEKLFF.

This chain uses TRBV29-1 with TRBJ1-1; D is undetermined. This CDR3 spans 12 amino acids. V lost 6 bases, J lost 3 bases, and 11 bases lay in between. Per germline, CDR1 SQVTM and CDR2 ANQGSEA. CDR3 protein: CSVANDYTEAFF. CDR3 coding DNA: TGCAGCGTCGCTAATGATTACACTGAAGCTTTCTTT.